Listed here is a single T cell receptor (beta chain). In the original analysis: Amplification of reference gene primers provided the estimated nucleated cell counts. Sequencing was performed with immunoSEQ multiplex PCR; in TCRdb, only in-frame clones are kept and a portion is missing. The DNA gave D and trimming, while V, J and clone size come from that table. The sample gives tens of thousands of clones, 80% to 90% of which show up once; more than 1.4% is in the top ten. This entry belongs to a study of blood T cell repertoires in COVID-19. About the study: The origin of the acute and convalescent COVID-19 samples was the United States, Italy and Spain.

V was trimmed by 4 bases and J by 4 bases, leaving 14 bases between them. Germline V gene lookup returns CDR1 SEHNR and CDR2 FQNEAQ (reference sequence). The CDR3 has 15 residues. This TCR was sampled from a woman aged 60-70 years with acute or convalescent COVID-19. Sample: peripheral blood. The chain joins TRBV7-9 to TRBJ2-1; the D gene is possibly TRBD1 (6 bases). The CDR3: CASSSIVRGYNEQFF. Here the CDR3 DNA reads TGTGCCAGCAGCTCCATTGTAAGGGGGTACAATGAGCAGTTCTTC.